This TCR beta chain was sequenced for a study of cytomegalovirus exposure and HLA in healthy donors. Whole-study findings and limits: Association of a missense DCLRE1C variant with TCR beta V- and J-gene trimming was reported in a later analysis. A later analysis found common viral pathogens apparently linked to several of the most significant clusters. A further, later analysis showed that HLA-associated TCR beta chains (compared with equally common others) were more clonally expanded. Listed as cytomegalovirus-associated were over 150 TCR beta chains.

Germline V gene data show CDR1 as MDHEN and CDR2 as SYDVKM. There are 17 residues in the CDR3. V lost 4 bases and J lost 0, with 15 bases in between. As regards this clone: What it recognizes is unknown.

PCR employed 60 Vbeta and 13 Jbeta primers. The method was immunoSEQ multiplex PCR; TCRdb's version includes in-frame clones alone and lacks a portion of them. The table has about 150,000 clones, 70% to 80% seen once. The sequence was obtained from a woman aged 40 to 55 in good health and CMV-seronegative. V and J are TRBV28 and TRBJ2-2; no clear D gene. Sample: PBMCs. The CDR3 DNA reads TGTGCCAGCAGTTCCGTTGGAGTGCACCCGAACACCGGGGAGCTGTTTTTT. Translated, it gives CASSSVGVHPNTGELFF.